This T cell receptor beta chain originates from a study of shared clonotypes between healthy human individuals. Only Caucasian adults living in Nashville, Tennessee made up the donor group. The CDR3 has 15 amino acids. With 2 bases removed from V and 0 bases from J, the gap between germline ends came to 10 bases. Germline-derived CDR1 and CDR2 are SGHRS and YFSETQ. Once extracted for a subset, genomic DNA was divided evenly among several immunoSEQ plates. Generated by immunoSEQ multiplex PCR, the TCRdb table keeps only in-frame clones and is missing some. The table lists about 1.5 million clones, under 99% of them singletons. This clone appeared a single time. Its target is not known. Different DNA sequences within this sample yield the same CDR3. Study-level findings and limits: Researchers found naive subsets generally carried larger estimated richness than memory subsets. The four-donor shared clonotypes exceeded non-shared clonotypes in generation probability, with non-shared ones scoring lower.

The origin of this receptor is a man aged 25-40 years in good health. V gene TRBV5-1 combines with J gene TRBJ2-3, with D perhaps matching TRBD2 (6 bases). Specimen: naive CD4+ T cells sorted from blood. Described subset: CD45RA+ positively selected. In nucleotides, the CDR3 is TGCGCCAGCAGCTTCGGGGACTCCAGCACAGATACGCAGTATTTT. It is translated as CASSFGDSSTDTQYF.